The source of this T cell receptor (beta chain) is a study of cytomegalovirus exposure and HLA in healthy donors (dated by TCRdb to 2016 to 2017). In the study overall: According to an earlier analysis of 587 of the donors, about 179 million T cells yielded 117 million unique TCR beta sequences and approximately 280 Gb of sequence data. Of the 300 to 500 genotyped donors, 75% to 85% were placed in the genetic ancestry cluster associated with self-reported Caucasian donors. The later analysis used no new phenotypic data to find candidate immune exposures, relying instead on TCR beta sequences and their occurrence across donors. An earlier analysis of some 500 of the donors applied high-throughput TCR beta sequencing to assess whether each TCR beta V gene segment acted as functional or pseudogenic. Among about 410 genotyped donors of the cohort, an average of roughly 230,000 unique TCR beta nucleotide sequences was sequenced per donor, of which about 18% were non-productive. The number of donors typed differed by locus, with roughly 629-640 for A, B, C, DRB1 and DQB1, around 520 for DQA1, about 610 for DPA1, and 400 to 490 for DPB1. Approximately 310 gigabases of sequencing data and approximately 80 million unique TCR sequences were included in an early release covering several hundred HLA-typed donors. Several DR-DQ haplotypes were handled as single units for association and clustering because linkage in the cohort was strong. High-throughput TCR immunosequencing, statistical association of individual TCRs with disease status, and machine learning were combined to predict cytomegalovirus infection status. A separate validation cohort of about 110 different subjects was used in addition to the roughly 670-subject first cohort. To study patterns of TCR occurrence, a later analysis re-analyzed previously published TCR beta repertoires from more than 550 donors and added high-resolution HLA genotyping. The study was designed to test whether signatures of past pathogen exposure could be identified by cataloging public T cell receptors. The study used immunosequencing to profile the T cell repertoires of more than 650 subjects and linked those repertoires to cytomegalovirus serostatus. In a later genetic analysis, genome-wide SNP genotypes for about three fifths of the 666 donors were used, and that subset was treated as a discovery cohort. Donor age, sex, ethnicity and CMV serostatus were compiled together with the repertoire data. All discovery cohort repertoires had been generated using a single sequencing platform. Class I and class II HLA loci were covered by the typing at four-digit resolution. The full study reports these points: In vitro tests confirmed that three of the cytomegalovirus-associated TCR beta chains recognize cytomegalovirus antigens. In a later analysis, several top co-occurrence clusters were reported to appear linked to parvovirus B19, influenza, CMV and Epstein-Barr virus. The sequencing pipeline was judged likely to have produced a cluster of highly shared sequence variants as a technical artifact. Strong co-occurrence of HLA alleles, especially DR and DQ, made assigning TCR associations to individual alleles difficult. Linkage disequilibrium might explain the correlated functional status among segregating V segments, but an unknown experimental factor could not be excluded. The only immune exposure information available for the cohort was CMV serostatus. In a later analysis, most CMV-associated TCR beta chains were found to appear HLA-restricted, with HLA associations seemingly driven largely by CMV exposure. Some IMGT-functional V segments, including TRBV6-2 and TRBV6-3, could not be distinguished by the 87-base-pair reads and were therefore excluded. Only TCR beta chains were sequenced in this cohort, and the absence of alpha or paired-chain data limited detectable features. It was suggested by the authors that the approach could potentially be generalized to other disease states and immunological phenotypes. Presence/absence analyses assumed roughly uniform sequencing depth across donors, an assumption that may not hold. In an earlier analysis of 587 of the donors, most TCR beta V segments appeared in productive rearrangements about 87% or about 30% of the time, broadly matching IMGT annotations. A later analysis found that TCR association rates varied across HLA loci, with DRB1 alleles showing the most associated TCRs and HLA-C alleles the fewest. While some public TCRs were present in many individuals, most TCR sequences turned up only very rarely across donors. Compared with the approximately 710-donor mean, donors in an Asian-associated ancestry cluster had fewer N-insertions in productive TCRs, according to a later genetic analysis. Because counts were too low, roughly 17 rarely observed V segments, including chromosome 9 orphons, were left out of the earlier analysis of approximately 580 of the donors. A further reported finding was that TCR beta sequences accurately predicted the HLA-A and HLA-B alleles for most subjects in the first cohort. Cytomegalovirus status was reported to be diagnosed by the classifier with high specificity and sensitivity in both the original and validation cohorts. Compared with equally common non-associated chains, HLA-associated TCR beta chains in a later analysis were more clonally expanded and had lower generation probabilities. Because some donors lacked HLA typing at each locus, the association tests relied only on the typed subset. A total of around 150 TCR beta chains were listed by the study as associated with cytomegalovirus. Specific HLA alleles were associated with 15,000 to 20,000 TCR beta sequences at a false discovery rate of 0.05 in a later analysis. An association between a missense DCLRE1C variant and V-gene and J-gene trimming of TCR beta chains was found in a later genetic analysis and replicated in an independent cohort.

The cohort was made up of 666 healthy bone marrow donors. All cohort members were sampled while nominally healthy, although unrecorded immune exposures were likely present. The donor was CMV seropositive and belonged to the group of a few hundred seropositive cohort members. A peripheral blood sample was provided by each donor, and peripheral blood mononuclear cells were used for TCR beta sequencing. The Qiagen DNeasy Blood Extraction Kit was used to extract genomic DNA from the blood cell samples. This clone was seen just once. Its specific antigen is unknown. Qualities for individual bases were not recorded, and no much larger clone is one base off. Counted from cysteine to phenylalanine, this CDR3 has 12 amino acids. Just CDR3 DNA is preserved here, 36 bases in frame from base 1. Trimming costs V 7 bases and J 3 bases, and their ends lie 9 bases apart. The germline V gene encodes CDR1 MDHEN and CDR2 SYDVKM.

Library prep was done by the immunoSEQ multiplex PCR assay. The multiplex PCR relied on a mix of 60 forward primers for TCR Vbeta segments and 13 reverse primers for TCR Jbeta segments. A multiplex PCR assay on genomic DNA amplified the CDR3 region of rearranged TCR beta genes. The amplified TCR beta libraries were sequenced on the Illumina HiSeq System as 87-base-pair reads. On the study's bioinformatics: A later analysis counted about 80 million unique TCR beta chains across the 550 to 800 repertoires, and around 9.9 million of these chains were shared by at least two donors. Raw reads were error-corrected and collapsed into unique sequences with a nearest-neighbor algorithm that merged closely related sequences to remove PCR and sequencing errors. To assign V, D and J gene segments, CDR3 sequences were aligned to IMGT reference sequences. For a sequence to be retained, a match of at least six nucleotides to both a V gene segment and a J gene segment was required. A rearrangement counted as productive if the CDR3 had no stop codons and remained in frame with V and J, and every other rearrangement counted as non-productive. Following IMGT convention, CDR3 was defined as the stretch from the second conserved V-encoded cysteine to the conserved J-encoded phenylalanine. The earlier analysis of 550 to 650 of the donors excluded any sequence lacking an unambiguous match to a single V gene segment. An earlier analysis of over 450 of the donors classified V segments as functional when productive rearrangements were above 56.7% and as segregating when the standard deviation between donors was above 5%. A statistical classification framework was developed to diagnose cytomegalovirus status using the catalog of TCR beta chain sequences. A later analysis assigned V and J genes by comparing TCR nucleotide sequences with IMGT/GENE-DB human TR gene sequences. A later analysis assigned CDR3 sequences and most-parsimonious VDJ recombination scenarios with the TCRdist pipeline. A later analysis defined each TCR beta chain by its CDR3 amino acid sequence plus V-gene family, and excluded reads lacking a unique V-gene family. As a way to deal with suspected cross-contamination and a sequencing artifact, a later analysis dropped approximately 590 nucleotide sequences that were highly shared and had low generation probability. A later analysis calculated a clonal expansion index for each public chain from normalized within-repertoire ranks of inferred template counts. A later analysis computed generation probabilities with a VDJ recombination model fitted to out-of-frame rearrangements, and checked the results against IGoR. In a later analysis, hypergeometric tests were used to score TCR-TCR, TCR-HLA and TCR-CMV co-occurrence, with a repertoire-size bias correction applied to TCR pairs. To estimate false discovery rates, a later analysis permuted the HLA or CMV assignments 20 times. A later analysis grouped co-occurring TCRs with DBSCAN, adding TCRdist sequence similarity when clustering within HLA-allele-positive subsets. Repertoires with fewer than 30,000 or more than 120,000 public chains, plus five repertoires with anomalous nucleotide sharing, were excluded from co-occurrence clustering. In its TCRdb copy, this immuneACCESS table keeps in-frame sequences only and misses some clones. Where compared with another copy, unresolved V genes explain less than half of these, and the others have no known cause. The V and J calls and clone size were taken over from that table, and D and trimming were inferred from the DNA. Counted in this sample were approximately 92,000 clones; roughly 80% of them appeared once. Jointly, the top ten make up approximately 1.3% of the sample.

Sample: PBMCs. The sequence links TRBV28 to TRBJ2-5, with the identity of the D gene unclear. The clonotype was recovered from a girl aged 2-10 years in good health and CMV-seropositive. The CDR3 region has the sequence CASKSQEETQYF. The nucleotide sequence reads TGTGCCAGCAAGAGTCAAGAAGAGACCCAGTACTTC.